This TCR beta chain emerged from a study of blood T cell repertoires in COVID-19. The table came from immunoSEQ multiplex PCR; TCRdb's copy has only in-frame clones and leaves some out. The sample carries about 270,000 clones, around 90% recorded once. Germline lookup yields CDR1 MNHEY and CDR2 SMNVEV (reference sequence). Trimming removed 3 bases from V and 6 bases from J, with 21 bases in between. This CDR3 has 17 residues. The sample consisted of PBMCs or T cells enriched from blood (not recorded which). J is TRBJ2-1 and V is TRBV27, with D perhaps TRBD1 (5 bases). The receptor was derived from a woman between 25 and 40 years old with acute COVID-19. CDR3 DNA: TGTGCCAGCAGTTTGCCACAGGCGACGGAGAGAGGCAATGAGCAGTTCTTC. It yields the protein CASSLPQATERGNEQFF.